The 26 T cell receptor beta chains below all came from one sample that was sequenced in a study of PD-1 blockade in classical Hodgkin lymphoma. Profiling relied on immunoSEQ multiplex PCR, and the TCRdb table lists in-frame clones only, not all of them. Counted here are under 95,000 clones, about nine tenths occurring once; the ten biggest clones make up around 2.4%. Each and every patient relapsed after autologous stem cell transplantation, and patients got differing brentuximab vedotin exposure. Sample: peripheral blood mononuclear cells (PBMCs), taken before the second cycle of nivolumab. The receptors come from a human donor with classical Hodgkin lymphoma.

This clone was recorded only once. CDR3 bases: TGTGCCAGCGGAACAGGGGGCGGGACAGATACGCAGTATTTT. Its translation: CASGTGGGTDTQYF. The V and J genes are TRBV6-4 and TRBJ2-3, with 9 bases that match TRBD1. V trimming: 8 bases; J trimming: 3 bases; junction bases outside the gene matches: 6. Germline loops: CDR1 MRHNA, CDR2 SNTAGT. The CDR3 has 14 amino acids.

The CDR3 DNA follows: TGTGCCAGCAGCTTCGACAGAGTGGGACGGATGAACACTGAAGCTTTCTTT. Encoded protein: CASSFDRVGRMNTEAFF. This rearrangement joins TRBV7-2 to TRBJ1-1, with D possibly being TRBD1 (5 bases). The germline CDR1 and CDR2 sequences are SGHTA and FQGNSA. Trimming pared 3 bases from V and 0 bases from J, leaving 17 bases between. The CDR3 spans 17 residues.

The chain has TRBV15 and TRBJ1-4, with D unclear. Germline CDR1 LNHNV, CDR2 YYDKDF (reference sequence). Trimming removed 3 bases at V and 4 bases at J, with 6 bases between. The CDR3 consists of 13 residues. The CDR3 DNA reads as TGTGCCACCAGCAGCGACCGTAATGAAAAACTGTTTTTT. As protein: CATSSDRNEKLFF. Full variable domain (outside the CDR3, taken from reference TRBV15 and TRBJ1-4): DAMVIQNPRYQVTQFGKPVTLSCSQTLNHNVMYWYQQKSSQAPKLLFHYYDKDFNNEADTPDNFQSRRPNTSFCFLDIRSPGLGDTAMYLCATSSDRNEKLFFGSGTQLSVL.

This clone has a single count. The chain combines TRBV9 with TRBJ2-3; the match to TRBD2 covers 9 bases. The CDR3 length is 14 residues. The V segment lost 4 bases and the J segment 5 bases; nucleotides outside the gene matches: 5. Germline V gene lookup returns CDR1 SGDLS and CDR2 YYNGEE. This CDR3 is CASSSGTSRDTQYF. CDR3 in DNA: TGTGCCAGCAGCTCCGGGACTAGCCGAGATACGCAGTATTTT.

V gene TRBV23-1 combines with J gene TRBJ2-1, with TRBD2 identical over 7 bases. TRBV23-1 belongs to the ORF category, with a function that is uncertain. The V gene end was trimmed by 6 bases and the J gene end by 3 bases; junction bases not matched to a gene: 8. This CDR3 has 15 residues. This CDR3 reads CASRKKAGIYNEQFF. The CDR3 DNA sequence: TGCGCCAGCAGGAAGAAAGCGGGAATCTACAATGAGCAGTTCTTC.

Of note for this clone: Its ends do not fully match the called genes, so a read error is possible. The chain employs TRBV5-1 and TRBJ2-7; D ambiguous. Germline V lookup: CDR1 SGHRS, CDR2 YFSETQ. The CDR3 is made up of 14 amino acids. The CDR3 DNA is TGCGCCAGCAACTTGGGCAGGTTACACTACGAGCAGTACTTC. Translating gives CASNLGRLHYEQYF.

This chain connects TRBV6-5 to TRBJ1-5; D not resolved. There are 14 residues in the CDR3. Trimming pared 6 bases from V and 0 bases from J, leaving 9 bases between. Germline CDR1 MNHEY, CDR2 SVGAGI. The CDR3 sequence: CASRNIYSNQPQHF. DNA of the CDR3: TGTGCCAGCAGGAATATTTATAGCAATCAGCCCCAGCATTTT.

The chain has TRBV19 and TRBJ2-7, with a possible D match to TRBD1 (6 bases). The V gene's germline CDR1 is LNHDA and CDR2 SQIVND (reference sequence). V lost 10 bases and J lost 0, with 13 bases in between. The CDR3 is made up of 13 amino acids. In nucleotides, the CDR3 is TGTGCCACCTCCGGGGACACCTCCTACGAGCAGTACTTC. Translating it yields CATSGDTSYEQYF.

The genes are TRBV27 and TRBJ2-3; 11 bases map to TRBD2. Germline V gives CDR1 MNHEY, CDR2 SMNVEV (reference sequence). This CDR3 spans 16 amino acids. Germline trimming cut 3 bases from V and 2 bases from J; bases unmatched to any gene: 4. The CDR3 sequence: CASSFQGLAATDTQYF. The CDR3 nucleotides are TGTGCCAGCAGTTTCCAGGGACTAGCGGCCACAGATACGCAGTATTTT.

This chain uses TRBV5-1 with TRBJ2-7; D not certain. Germline CDR1 reads SGHRS; CDR2 reads YFSETQ. The CDR3 sequence is 14 residues long. Trimming took 4 bases from V and 3 from J, leaving 14 bases between them. Written as DNA, the CDR3 is TGCGCCAGCAGCCTCCAGGCAGGAAGCTACGAGCAGTACTTC. Amino acids: CASSLQAGSYEQYF.

The V call is TRBV15, the J call TRBJ2-4; D not resolved. The CDR3 extends over 14 amino acids. V was pared by 5 bases and J by 8 bases, with 16 bases between. CDR1 is LNHNV, CDR2 YYDKDF, per germline (reference sequence). The CDR3 loop reads CATSRNRDLDIQYF. The CDR3 DNA reads TGTGCCACCAGCCGGAACAGAGACTTGGACATTCAGTACTTC.

The chain joins TRBV6-5 to TRBJ2-1, with D hard to call. Germline CDR1 is MNHEY and CDR2 is SVGAGI. The V gene lost 10 bases and the J gene lost 0 bases, with 13 bases spanning the gap. The CDR3 totals 14 residues. The CDR3 is CATLPGASYNEQFF. DNA of the CDR3: TGTGCCACCCTTCCTGGCGCCTCCTACAATGAGCAGTTCTTC.

The V gene is TRBV29-1, the J gene TRBJ2-3; no firm D call. This CDR3 spans 13 amino acids. Germline assignment: CDR1 SQVTM and CDR2 ANQGSEA. Trimming took 5 bases from V and 4 from J, leaving 13 bases between them. The CDR3 loop is CSVPSVIPDTQYF. The CDR3 DNA sequence: TGCAGCGTTCCCAGTGTGATCCCAGATACGCAGTATTTT.

This rearrangement joins TRBV6-5 to TRBJ1-2; D not resolved. Germline V lookup: CDR1 MNHEY, CDR2 SVGAGI. This CDR3 spans 15 amino acids. Trimming shortened V by 5 bases and J by 5 bases, and 18 bases separated the two germline ends. The CDR3 bases are TGTGCCAGCAGTCGCGGCAACGAGGAGTATTATGGCTACACCTTC. It codes for CASSRGNEEYYGYTF.

The chain uses TRBV5-1 and TRBJ2-7; a possible D gene is TRBD1 (7 bases). V lost 4 bases, J lost 5 bases, and 16 bases lay in between. This CDR3 spans 14 amino acids. Per the germline V gene, CDR1 is SGHRS and CDR2 is YFSETQ. The CDR3 region has the DNA TGCGCCAGCAGCCACCTTGACAGGGAGGACGAGCAGTACTTC. Translated: CASSHLDREDEQYF.

The rearrangement links TRBV7-9 to TRBJ1-2; 10 nucleotides align to TRBD1. The CDR3 sequence is 16 residues long. V dropped 2 bases and J dropped 6; count of bases not matched to a gene: 9. Germline V CDR1 and CDR2: SEHNR, FQNEAQ (reference sequence). The CDR3 sequence: CASSLPGQGKGHGYTF. For the CDR3, the DNA is TGTGCCAGCAGCTTACCGGGACAGGGGAAGGGGCATGGCTACACCTTC.

This chain links TRBV21-1 with TRBJ2-7. TRBV21-1 is flagged as a pseudogene. The CDR3 has 15 residues. The CDR3 sequence is CASSPPSDTGHEQYF. CDR3 bases: TGTGCCAGCAGCCCCCCAAGCGACACGGGACACGAGCAGTACTTC.

The chain recombines TRBV28 with TRBJ1-2; D is unclear. The germline gives CDR1 MDHEN, CDR2 SYDVKM. The V and J ends lost 3 bases and 6 bases respectively, with 11 bases between them. The CDR3 consists of 13 residues. The CDR3 spells CASSFGGRDGYTF. In DNA form, the CDR3 reads TGTGCCAGCAGTTTTGGCGGCAGAGATGGCTACACCTTC.

The V gene is TRBV4-2, the J gene TRBJ2-1, with D possibly being TRBD2 (6 bases). CDR3 size: 18 residues. Per the germline V gene, CDR1 is LGHNA and CDR2 is YNFKEQ. Trimming took 1 base from V and 0 from J, leaving 16 bases between them. The CDR3 coding sequence is TGTGCCAGCAGCCAAGCCCTCGGTAGCGGAAGCTCCTACAATGAGCAGTTCTTC. This gives the protein CASSQALGSGSSYNEQFF.

This chain connects TRBV27 to TRBJ2-5; TRBD1 agrees at 9 bases. Germline loops: CDR1 MNHEY, CDR2 SMNVEV (reference sequence). V lost 5 bases, J lost 5 bases, and 9 bases stayed unmatched. The CDR3 has 15 residues. The CDR3 sequence: CASSPGTGSWETQYF. The CDR3 DNA sequence: TGTGCCAGCAGTCCTGGGACAGGGAGTTGGGAGACCCAGTACTTC.

The chain combines TRBV11-2 with TRBJ2-1; D gene unclear. Germline loops: CDR1 SGHAT, CDR2 FQNNGV. The CDR3 spans 13 residues. With 1 base removed from V and 5 bases from J, the gap between germline ends came to 6 bases. The CDR3 DNA sequence: TGTGCCAGCAGCTTAGGGCTGGACAATGAGCAGTTCTTC. Its translation is CASSLGLDNEQFF.

Here the CDR3 reads CASSHGLAGAIGETQYF. DNA of the CDR3: TGCGCCAGCAGCCACGGACTAGCGGGAGCGATTGGAGAGACCCAGTACTTC. This chain joins TRBV5-1 and TRBJ2-5, with 13 bases fitting TRBD2. Germline values: CDR1 SGHRS, CDR2 YFSETQ. The CDR3 runs to 17 residues. The V and J ends lost 4 bases and 4 bases, in that order; junction bases with no gene match: 10.

The V call is TRBV5-4, the J call TRBJ2-7, with TRBD2 identical over 8 bases. CDR1 and CDR2 from the germline V gene are SGHNT and YYREEE (reference sequence). There are 15 residues in the CDR3. With V trimmed by 0 bases and J by 2 bases, 4 bases remained unmatched. The CDR3 DNA is TGTGCCAGCAGCTTGGGGCTAGCGGGCACCTACGAGCAGTACTTC. Encoded protein: CASSLGLAGTYEQYF.

The chain recombines TRBV7-6 with TRBJ2-2, with 10 positions matching TRBD2. The CDR3 loop spans 18 amino acids. The junction had 9 bases not matched to a gene; V was cut back by 1 base and J by 4 bases. The V gene's germline CDR1 is SGHVS and CDR2 FNYEAQ. CDR3 sequence reads: CASSLVLAGVCTTGELFF. The CDR3 bases are TGTGCCAGCAGCTTAGTCCTAGCGGGAGTATGTACCACCGGGGAGCTGTTTTTT.

The chain recombines TRBV28 with TRBJ2-7, with 11 bases aligning to TRBD1. The CDR3 is 19 residues long. Germline lookup yields CDR1 MDHEN and CDR2 SYDVKM. V lost 7 bases to trimming and J lost 2 bases; unmatched junction nucleotides: 19. The CDR3 sequence is CASTRTGGDGTTLTYEQYF. CDR3 DNA: TGTGCCAGCACCAGGACAGGGGGCGACGGGACTACCTTAACCTACGAGCAGTACTTC. Using reference TRBV28 and TRBJ2-7 for the parts outside the CDR3, the full variable domain is DVKVTQSSRYLVKRTGEKVFLECVQDMDHENMFWYRQDPGLGLRLIYFSYDVKMKEKGDIPEGYSVSREKKERFSLILESASTNQTSMYLCASTRTGGDGTTLTYEQYFGPGTRLTVT.

DNA for the CDR3: TGCGCCAGCGGTTTTGGGGGCGGGAGTGGGGTTTGGGAGCAGTACTTC. It encodes CASGFGGGSGVWEQYF. J is TRBJ2-7 and V is TRBV4-1; maybe TRBD2 (7 bases). The CDR3 totals 16 residues. V lost 8 bases, J lost 7 bases, and 27 bases lay in between. The germline CDR1 and CDR2 sequences are MGHRA and YSYEKL.